These 14 T cell receptor beta chains share one sample of origin, sequenced in a study of vaccination and CD4 T cells after COVID-19. Sequenced with the Oncomine TCR Beta short-read assay was DNA taken from cultured CD4+ T cells. Each CDR3 protein is one row after TCRdb ran MiXCR on the PCR reads. Here the sample spans some 25,000 distinct CDR3 sequences, roughly 40% being singletons. Indicated treatment: approximately nine-day PBMC culture with coronavirus spike peptide pools or control peptides (ViraFEST assay). Their specific antigens are unknown. Material: CD4+ T cells from blood, cultured in vitro. The receptors originated from a human donor who had recovered from COVID-19.

The genes are TRBV7-6 and TRBJ2-3; possible D gene TRBD2, 5 bases. Germline CDR1 is SGHVS and CDR2 is FNYEAQ. The CDR3 covers 14 residues. The V gene lost 1 base and the J gene lost 6 bases, with 11 bases spanning the gap. The CDR3 coding sequence is TGTGCCAGCAGCTTAGGAGGGAGTATGGATACGCAGTATTTT. This sequence encodes CASSLGGSMDTQYF.

This chain uses TRBV2 with TRBJ1-5; no definite D call. V was pared by 3 bases and J by 2 bases, with 8 bases between. This CDR3 has 14 residues. The germline CDR1 and CDR2 sequences are SNHLY and FYNNEI. CDR3 bases: TGTGCCAGCAGTGACTCAAGCCGCAATCAGCCCCAGCATTTT. As protein: CASSDSSRNQPQHF. Variable domain in full (rest from reference TRBV2 and TRBJ1-5): EPEVTQTPSHQVTQMGQEVILRCVPISNHLYFYWYRQILGQKVEFLVSFYNNEISEKSEIFDDQFSVERPDGSNFTLKIRSTKLEDSAMYFCASSDSSRNQPQHFGDGTRLSIL.

There are a few counts of this clonotype. The J gene is TRBJ1-1, the V gene TRBV6-5; D is ambiguous. Germline V gives CDR1 MNHEY, CDR2 SVGAGI. This CDR3 contains 15 residues. V gave up 0 bases and J gave up 0 bases, with 8 bases separating them. CDR3 in amino acids: CASSYSSGMNTEAFF. CDR3 bases: TGTGCCAGCAGTTACTCCTCCGGGATGAACACTGAAGCTTTCTTT.

This clonotype was seen more than once but under ten times. The chain uses TRBV7-2 and TRBJ1-3; D ambiguous. The V and J ends lost 5 bases and 0 bases respectively, with 14 bases between them. This CDR3 region has 16 residues. The V gene's germline CDR1 is SGHTA and CDR2 FQGNSA. CDR3 bases: TGTGCCAGCAGCCCGGAGGCGACGGTCTCTGGAAACACCATATATTTT. It specifies CASSPEATVSGNTIYF.

The chain couples TRBV5-4 to TRBJ2-2; D is possibly TRBD2 (5 bases). CDR1 is SGHNT, CDR2 YYREEE, per germline (reference sequence). The V and J ends lost 1 base and 0 bases respectively, with 7 bases between them. The CDR3 runs to 15 residues. The CDR3 loop is CASSLKRSNTGELFF. DNA of the CDR3: TGTGCCAGCAGCTTGAAGCGGTCGAACACCGGGGAGCTGTTTTTT.

V gene TRBV2 combines with J gene TRBJ2-3; 7 nucleotides line up with TRBD2. Unmatched junction bases numbered 6, after V lost 7 bases and J lost 2 bases. There are 14 residues in the CDR3. Germline V gene sequence: CDR1 SNHLY, CDR2 FYNNEI. The DNA of the CDR3 is TGTGCCAGCACGGGGGGTATTTTCACAGATACGCAGTATTTT. It translates to CASTGGIFTDTQYF.

The rearrangement links TRBV19 to TRBJ2-7, with D perhaps given as TRBD1 or TRBD2 (5 bases each). Per the germline V gene, CDR1 is LNHDA and CDR2 is SQIVND (reference sequence). Trimming removed 9 bases from V and 5 bases from J, with 14 bases in between. The CDR3 runs to 12 residues. The CDR3 nucleotides are TGTGCCAGCCGGGTTGGGGACGACGAGCAGTACTTC. Translated: CASRVGDDEQYF.

V usage is TRBV4-3 and J usage is TRBJ1-6; TRBD1 might be the D (6 bases). From germline, CDR1 is LGHNA and CDR2 YSLEER. The CDR3 is 16 amino acids. Trimming cost V 0 bases and J 7 bases, with 13 bases left between them. For the CDR3, the DNA is TGCGCCAGCAGCCAAGAGCAGGGGCCGGGGAATTCACCCCTCCACTTT. Encoded protein: CASSQEQGPGNSPLHF.

V gene TRBV29-1 combines with J gene TRBJ2-3; 9 bases are a match to TRBD2. V was pared by 1 base and J by 4 bases, with 3 bases of the junction left unmatched. In germline, CDR1 is SQVTM, CDR2 ANQGSEA. The CDR3 length is 14 residues. Here the CDR3 reads CSVEGGRGADTQYF. The CDR3 DNA reads TGCAGCGTTGAAGGCGGGAGGGGTGCAGATACGCAGTATTTT.

This clonotype was counted between two and nine times. The chain has TRBV7-9 and TRBJ1-1; D not resolved. The CDR3 sequence is 12 residues long. With 3 bases removed from V and 8 bases from J, the gap between germline ends came to 10 bases. Germline V gene lookup returns CDR1 SEHNR and CDR2 FQNEAQ (reference sequence). CDR3 loop: CASSFPGTEAFF. The CDR3 coding sequence is TGTGCCAGCAGCTTTCCGGGAACAGAAGCTTTCTTT.

V usage is TRBV20-1 and J usage is TRBJ2-3; 9 bases match TRBD2. Germline V CDR1 and CDR2: DFQATT, SNEGSKA (reference sequence). The CDR3 runs 14 residues. The V and J ends lost 3 bases and 4 bases, in that order; junction bases with no gene match: 5. The CDR3 is CSARVAGDSDTQYF. CDR3 coding DNA: TGCAGTGCTAGGGTAGCGGGAGATTCAGATACGCAGTATTTT.

The chain links TRBV27 to TRBJ2-7, with 11 bases aligning to TRBD2. Germline V gene data show CDR1 as MNHEY and CDR2 as SMNVEV (reference sequence). CDR3 size: 15 residues. V lost 2 bases, J lost 3 bases, and 3 bases stayed unmatched. The CDR3 region has the DNA TGTGCCAGCAGTTTAACTAGCGGGAGTTACTACGAGCAGTACTTC. As protein: CASSLTSGSYYEQYF.

The V gene is TRBV6-1, the J gene TRBJ2-3; 12 bases fit TRBD2. After removal of 6 bases from V and 6 bases from J, the junction contained 7 bases not matched to a gene. The germline V gene encodes CDR1 MNHNS and CDR2 SASEGT. The CDR3 is made up of 15 amino acids. The DNA for the CDR3 is TGTGCCAGCAGAGCGACTAGCGGGAGTGTCGATACGCAGTATTTT. Amino acids: CASRATSGSVDTQYF.

The CDR3 DNA is TGTGCCAGCAGCTACAGGGGTAACACTGAAGCTTTCTTT. Amino acid sequence: CASSYRGNTEAFF. This chain uses TRBV6-5 with TRBJ1-1; TRBD1 agrees at 7 bases. The junction had 3 bases not matched to a gene; V was cut back by 6 bases and J by 2 bases. Germline V CDR1 and CDR2: MNHEY, SVGAGI. CDR3 length: 13 residues.